This T cell receptor (beta chain) was retrieved from a study of cytomegalovirus exposure and HLA in healthy donors. Study at large: Caucasian-associated ancestry cluster membership applied to approximately 80% of around 400 genotyped donors. General study points: Later on, a genetic analysis was performed. It linked a missense variant in DCLRE1C with V- and J-gene trimming of TCR beta. TCR beta V segments were, for the most part, productive about 87% or about 30% of the time in an earlier analysis. The study carried out a later analysis of TCR beta sequences. It associated some 15,000 of them with specific HLA alleles at a false discovery rate of 0.05.

The V end lost 4 bases, the J end lost 7 bases, and 14 bases lay between the germline ends. Germline assignment: CDR1 SGHAT and CDR2 FQNNGV. The CDR3 sequence is 13 residues long. On this clone: What it binds is unknown.

The PCR made use of 60 Vbeta and 13 Jbeta primers. Sequencing was performed with immunoSEQ multiplex PCR; in TCRdb, only in-frame clones are kept and a portion is missing. The sample's table shows about 200,000 clones. Sequencing was carried out using PBMCs. The receptor was isolated from a girl aged 2-9 years in good health and CMV-seropositive. The J gene is TRBJ2-7, the V gene TRBV11-2; weak D call: TRBD2 (6 bases). Here the CDR3 DNA reads TGTGCCAGCAGCTCGACGGGACTTCAAGAGCAGTACTTC. Encoded protein: CASSSTGLQEQYF.